This entry is about one TCR beta chain. Its antigen is as yet unknown. This CDR3 is built from 14 residues. The J segment lost 4 bases and the V segment lost 5 bases, leaving 3 bases of the junction unmatched. Germline values: CDR1 MNHNY, CDR2 SVGAGI (reference sequence). Combining a sample-barcoded 5' primer with a J-beta primer mix, a second PCR ran for roughly 6 to 12 cycles. TCRdb re-derived calls from the 5' RACE reads in MiXCR, one entry per CDR3 protein. The sample shows approximately 830,000 distinct CDR3 sequences, 62% of them seen only once. The entry originates in a study of blood T cells in healthy people across ages. Study results and caveats: Unsorted PBMCs blocked a conclusive comparison of naive and antigen-experienced cells.

The sample taken for sequencing was blood. The chain links TRBV6-6 to TRBJ2-4; 9 positions agree with TRBD1. This TCR was recovered from a man between 25 and 39 years old in good health. The CDR3 loop is CASSGGTGKNIQYF. DNA of the CDR3: TGTGCCAGCAGTGGGGGGACAGGGAAAAACATTCAGTACTTC.